A selection of T cell receptor beta chains follows, all from one sample in a study of shared clonotypes between healthy human individuals. Using immunoSEQ multiplex PCR, the repertoire was profiled, and TCRdb retains in-frame clones only, with some absent. The sample consists of millions of clones, roughly 95% of them appearing once. Sample: naive CD4+ T cells sorted from blood. The origin of the receptors is a man between 18 and 29 years old in good health. CDR3s include the opening cysteine and the closing phenylalanine or tryptophan. Fields, in order: J gene, D gene, clone size, V gene, CDR3 protein, CDR3 DNA. D genes are given only for firm matches. Clone size is shown for a subset of rows, as once, few, many or a class of expanded clone.

J: TRBJ1-2
D: -
size: -
V: TRBV19
CDR3: CASSPGHYGYTF
DNA: TGTGCCAGTAGCCCGGGACACTATGGCTACACCTTC

J: TRBJ2-5
D: -
size: -
V: TRBV7-9
CDR3: CASSLRVQETQYF
DNA: TGTGCCAGCAGCTTAAGAGTGCAAGAGACCCAGTACTTC

J: TRBJ2-5
D: -
size: -
V: TRBV29-1
CDR3: CSVDPGKETQYF
DNA: TGCAGCGTTGATCCAGGAAAAGAGACCCAGTACTTC

J: TRBJ1-2
D: TRBD1
size: -
V: TRBV6-6
CDR3: CASIELWGQGTYGYTF
DNA: TGTGCCAGCATTGAGCTGTGGGGACAGGGGACGTATGGCTACACCTTC

J: TRBJ2-7
D: -
size: -
V: TRBV7-2
CDR3: CASSLEHQREQYF
DNA: TGTGCCAGCAGCTTAGAGCACCAGCGGGAGCAGTACTTC

J: TRBJ1-4
D: -
size: -
V: TRBV7-8
CDR3: CASSQGEKLFF
DNA: TGTGCCAGCAGTCAGGGGGAAAAACTGTTTTTT

J: TRBJ2-1
D: TRBD2
size: -
V: TRBV5-1
CDR3: CASTAAAGGPYNEQFF
DNA: TGCGCCAGCACTGCGGCCGCGGGAGGGCCCTACAATGAGCAGTTCTTC

J: TRBJ1-5
D: -
size: -
V: TRBV28
CDR3: CASRGSNQPQHF
DNA: TGTGCCAGCAGAGGTAGCAATCAGCCCCAGCATTTT

J: TRBJ2-7
D: -
size: many
V: TRBV18
CDR3: CASSEPRGQTYEQYF
DNA: TGTGCCAGCTCAGAACCCCGCGGACAGACCTACGAGCAGTACTTC

J: TRBJ2-7
D: TRBD2
size: -
V: TRBV11-2
CDR3: CASSLPREASSYEQYF
DNA: TGTGCCAGCAGCCTCCCGCGGGAGGCAAGCTCCTACGAGCAGTACTTC

J: TRBJ2-3
D: TRBD2
size: -
V: TRBV10-3
CDR3: CATGSLAGGSTDTQYF
DNA: TGTGCCACCGGTTCCCTAGCGGGGGGTAGCACAGATACGCAGTATTTT

J: TRBJ2-2
D: -
size: -
V: TRBV30
CDR3: CAWSGDTGELFF
DNA: TGTGCCTGGAGCGGGGACACCGGGGAGCTGTTTTTT

J: TRBJ2-7
D: -
size: -
V: TRBV28
CDR3: CASSFLGTAISYEQYF
DNA: TGTGCCAGCAGTTTCCTCGGTACAGCGATCTCCTACGAGCAGTACTTC

J: TRBJ1-6
D: -
size: -
V: TRBV6-1
CDR3: CASREQGYNSPLHF
DNA: TGTGCCAGCAGAGAACAGGGCTATAATTCACCCCTCCACTTT

J: TRBJ2-7
D: TRBD1
size: -
V: TRBV6-5
CDR3: CASTYRGDRAYEQYF
DNA: TGTGCCAGCACCTACCGTGGGGACAGGGCCTACGAGCAGTACTTC

J: TRBJ2-7
D: TRBD1
size: -
V: TRBV15
CDR3: CATSRGTGGYEQYF
DNA: TGTGCCACCAGCAGGGGGACAGGGGGATACGAGCAGTACTTC

J: TRBJ2-7
D: -
size: -
V: TRBV6-1
CDR3: CASSEPGSSYEQYF
DNA: TGTGCCAGCAGTGAACCCGGCAGCTCCTACGAGCAGTACTTC

J: TRBJ2-3
D: -
size: -
V: TRBV7-9
CDR3: CASSGAEPQYF
DNA: TGTGCCAGCAGCGGGGCGGAACCTCAGTATTTT

J: TRBJ2-3
D: -
size: -
V: TRBV5-1
CDR3: CASSMSGPSTDTQYF
DNA: TGCGCCAGCAGTATGAGCGGGCCGAGCACAGATACGCAGTATTTT

J: TRBJ2-1
D: -
size: -
V: TRBV7-2
CDR3: CASSSGYITEQFF
DNA: TGTGCCAGCAGCTCTGGCTATATCACCGAGCAGTTCTTC

J: TRBJ1-2
D: TRBD1
size: -
V: TRBV7-2
CDR3: CASSSQGRAGGYTF
DNA: TGTGCCAGCAGCTCACAGGGGCGGGCTGGAGGCTACACCTTC

J: TRBJ2-1
D: TRBD1
size: -
V: TRBV5-1
CDR3: CASSARQGGNEQFF
DNA: TGCGCCAGCAGCGCCCGACAGGGGGGGAATGAGCAGTTCTTC

J: TRBJ2-2
D: -
size: -
V: TRBV5-6
CDR3: CASSLVAVINTGELFF
DNA: TGTGCCAGCAGCTTGGTAGCGGTTATAAACACCGGGGAGCTGTTTTTT

J: TRBJ2-7
D: TRBD1
size: -
V: TRBV7-9
CDR3: CASSTWTGERVYEQYF
DNA: TGTGCCAGCAGTACCTGGACAGGGGAGAGGGTATACGAGCAGTACTTC

J: TRBJ2-7
D: -
size: -
V: TRBV15
CDR3: CATSRGATEHPYEQYF
DNA: TGTGCCACCAGCAGAGGAGCGACAGAACATCCCTACGAGCAGTACTTC

J: TRBJ1-6
D: -
size: -
V: TRBV5-4
CDR3: CASSLDRVANSPLHF
DNA: TGTGCCAGCAGCTTGGACAGGGTGGCTAATTCACCCCTCCACTTT

J: TRBJ1-2
D: -
size: once
V: TRBV5-6
CDR3: CASSLLGAGHYGYTF
DNA: TGTGCCAGCAGCTTGTTGGGAGCGGGTCACTATGGCTACACCTTC

J: TRBJ2-3
D: TRBD1
size: -
V: TRBV11-2
CDR3: CASNRGGTDTQYF
DNA: TGTGCCAGCAACAGGGGAGGCACAGATACGCAGTATTTT

J: TRBJ1-1
D: -
size: -
V: TRBV2
CDR3: CASRIGLSTEAFF
DNA: TGTGCCAGCAGAATAGGGTTGAGCACTGAAGCTTTCTTT

J: TRBJ2-3
D: -
size: -
V: TRBV10-3
CDR3: CAISTGSTDTQYF
DNA: TGTGCCATCAGTACCGGTAGCACAGATACGCAGTATTTT

J: TRBJ2-1
D: TRBD2
size: -
V: TRBV5-1
CDR3: CASSLAPAGSSYNEQFF
DNA: TGCGCCAGCAGCTTGGCCCCAGCGGGGAGCTCCTACAATGAGCAGTTCTTC

J: TRBJ1-2
D: -
size: -
V: TRBV7-9
CDR3: CASSFPGFGDYGYTF
DNA: TGTGCCAGCAGCTTCCCCGGTTTTGGGGACTATGGCTACACCTTC

J: TRBJ1-2
D: -
size: -
V: TRBV6-6
CDR3: CASSYSATGGDYGYTF
DNA: TGTGCCAGCAGTTACTCTGCGACCGGGGGGGACTATGGCTACACCTTC

J: TRBJ1-4
D: -
size: -
V: TRBV5-1
CDR3: CASSLVGGGEKLFF
DNA: TGCGCCAGCAGCTTGGTTGGGGGAGGAGAAAAACTGTTTTTT

J: TRBJ1-1
D: -
size: once
V: TRBV14
CDR3: CASSPLLQNTEAFF
DNA: TGTGCCAGCAGCCCCCTATTGCAGAACACTGAAGCTTTCTTT

J: TRBJ2-7
D: TRBD1
size: -
V: TRBV6-5
CDR3: CASRPGQGVYEQYF
DNA: TGTGCCAGCAGACCTGGACAGGGGGTCTACGAGCAGTACTTC

J: TRBJ2-5
D: -
size: -
V: TRBV7-8
CDR3: CASSQGQPGAQYF
DNA: TGTGCCAGCAGTCAGGGGCAGCCGGGGGCCCAGTACTTC

J: TRBJ1-2
D: TRBD1
size: -
V: TRBV10-2
CDR3: CASIGQGSYGYTF
DNA: TGCGCCAGCATCGGACAGGGGAGCTATGGCTACACCTTC

J: TRBJ2-2
D: TRBD2
size: -
V: TRBV7-2
CDR3: CASRLAGGSTGELFF
DNA: TGTGCCAGCCGACTAGCGGGGGGGTCCACCGGGGAGCTGTTTTTT

J: TRBJ2-3
D: TRBD2
size: -
V: TRBV28
CDR3: CASSPTSGVTDTQYF
DNA: TGTGCCAGCAGTCCGACTAGCGGGGTCACAGATACGCAGTATTTT

J: TRBJ1-1
D: TRBD1
size: -
V: TRBV7-9
CDR3: CASSRTGENTEAFF
DNA: TGTGCCAGCAGTCGTACAGGGGAAAACACTGAAGCTTTCTTT

J: TRBJ2-3
D: -
size: -
V: TRBV5-6
CDR3: CASSLTLTTDTQYF
DNA: TGTGCCAGCAGCCTAACTCTTACCACAGATACGCAGTATTTT

J: TRBJ1-6
D: -
size: -
V: TRBV6-5
CDR3: CASSYQGGNSPLHF
DNA: TGTGCCAGCAGTTACCAAGGGGGTAATTCACCCCTCCACTTT

J: TRBJ1-4
D: -
size: -
V: TRBV6-1
CDR3: CASSGQSGTNEKLFF
DNA: TGTGCCAGCAGTGGCCAGTCAGGCACTAATGAAAAACTGTTTTTT